The clone carrying this TCR beta chain was found many times. CDR1 is SQVTM and CDR2 is ANQGSEA in the germline V gene. J lost 6 bases, V lost 3 bases, and 1 base had no gene match. The CDR3 length is 12 residues. These data originate in a study of early T cells in non-severe SARS-CoV-2 infection. In the library, individual cDNA molecules carried attached unique molecular identifiers. A single record per CDR3 protein comes from TCRdb applying MiXCR to the 5' RACE reads. The sample includes about 55,000 distinct CDR3 sequences, under 15% of them seen just once. The receptor's source is an adult who was a healthcare worker with PCR-confirmed SARS-CoV-2 infection or an uninfected control (not recorded which). The rearrangement links TRBV29-1 to TRBJ2-2, with 7 bases matching TRBD1. The sequencing used whole blood, collected at baseline. CDR3 sequence (DNA): TGCAGCGTTGATAGGGGGCCCGGGGAGCTGTTTTTT. As protein: CSVDRGPGELFF.